These 14 T cell receptor beta chains were all obtained from the same sample, sequenced in a study of OX40 agonist ivuxolimab in advanced cancers. Libraries were prepared by immunoSEQ multiplex PCR; TCRdb keeps only in-frame clonotypes and omits some of them. The profile shows 35,000 to 40,000 clones, 86% of them singletons. The sequencing here drew on CD4+ or CD8+ T cells sorted from blood, taken in a trial of the OX40 agonist ivuxolimab. The receptor source for this set is an adult with an advanced solid tumor such as melanoma, head and neck, liver or kidney cancer.

The chain combines TRBV11-2 with TRBJ2-3; a weak D match, TRBD2 (5 bases). The CDR3 has 15 residues. The germline V gene has CDR1 SGHAT and CDR2 FQNNGV. V lost 5 bases, J lost 2 bases, and 14 bases lay in between. CDR3 coding DNA: TGTGCCAGCAGCCGGGCCAGCGGTTACACAGATACGCAGTATTTT. Translated: CASSRASGYTDTQYF.

The chain uses TRBV30 and TRBJ2-1; TRBD2 might be the D (5 bases). The length of the CDR3 is 14 residues. The V and J ends lost 0 bases and 0 bases respectively, with 6 bases between them. From germline, CDR1 is GTSNPN and CDR2 SVGIG (reference sequence). In nucleotides, the CDR3 is TGTGCCTGGAGTGTAGGGAGCTCCTACAATGAGCAGTTCTTC. Translating gives CAWSVGSSYNEQFF.

This clone has only one observation. The rearrangement uses TRBV6-5 and TRBJ1-1; possible D gene TRBD1, 5 bases. V was clipped by 5 bases and J by 6 bases, with 19 bases between them. Germline-derived CDR1 and CDR2 are MNHEY and SVGAGI. The CDR3 is 15 residues long. CDR3 loop: CASSGGTWGSSEAFF. The CDR3 DNA sequence: TGTGCCAGCAGTGGCGGGACTTGGGGTAGTTCTGAAGCTTTCTTT.

Written as DNA, the CDR3 is TGTGCCAGCAGCTCCCGTAGGCGGGGGGGCCGCACAGATACGCAGTATTTT. This sequence encodes CASSSRRRGGRTDTQYF. The chain recombines TRBV7-2 with TRBJ2-3; 9 bases match TRBD2. CDR3 length equals 17 residues. Germline CDR1 SGHTA, CDR2 FQGNSA. J was trimmed by 1 base and V by 4 bases; bases with no gene match: 9.

The rearrangement uses TRBV5-4 and TRBJ2-5, with TRBD1 as a possible D gene (6 bases). CDR3 length: 13 residues. CDR1 and CDR2 from the germline V gene are SGHNT and YYREEE (reference sequence). Trimming took off 3 bases at V and 3 bases at J, with 9 bases between the two ends. The CDR3 is CASSSSGEETQYF. The DNA of the CDR3 is TGTGCCAGCAGCTCGTCAGGGGAAGAGACCCAGTACTTC.

V and J are TRBV19 and TRBJ2-1; D uncertain. This CDR3 has 12 amino acids. The germline V gene encodes CDR1 LNHDA and CDR2 SQIVND (reference sequence). Trimming took 0 bases from V and 9 from J, leaving 6 bases between them. CDR3 amino acids: CASSIDLGEQFF. The CDR3 nucleotides read TGTGCCAGTAGTATAGATCTCGGTGAGCAGTTCTTC.

The V and J genes are TRBV7-2 and TRBJ2-4, with 8 bases identical to TRBD2. This CDR3 contains 19 residues. Germline trimming cut 1 base from V and 4 bases from J; bases unmatched to any gene: 15. Germline V CDR1 and CDR2: SGHTA, FQGNSA. The CDR3 DNA reads as TGTGCCAGCAGCTTAGAACCGGCGGGGGGCTTATGGGGTAAAAACATTCAGTACTTC. Encoded protein: CASSLEPAGGLWGKNIQYF. The whole variable domain, filled in from reference TRBV7-2 and TRBJ2-4, reads GAGVSQSPSNKVTEKGKDVELRCDPISGHTALYWYRQSLGQGLEFLIYFQGNSAPDKSGLPSDRFSAERTGGSVSTLTIQRTQQEDSAVYLCASSLEPAGGLWGKNIQYFGAGTRLSVL.

This chain links TRBV6-5 with TRBJ2-5; 8 bases fit TRBD1. The CDR3 is made up of 15 amino acids. From germline, CDR1 is MNHEY and CDR2 SVGAGI. Trimming at V came to 6 bases and at J to 2 bases, leaving 8 bases not matched to a gene. The CDR3 loop is CASSLGTGRQETQYF. Here the CDR3 DNA reads TGTGCCAGCAGCCTGGGGACAGGCAGACAAGAGACCCAGTACTTC.

The gene calls are TRBV18 and TRBJ2-7; D is possibly TRBD1 (6 bases). This CDR3 contains 13 residues. The germline V gene has CDR1 KGHSH and CDR2 LQKENI. Trimming stripped 4 bases from V and 3 bases from J, with 10 bases between. DNA of the CDR3: TGTGCCAGCTCACTAGGACAGATCTACGAGCAGTACTTC. It specifies CASSLGQIYEQYF. Filled out from reference TRBV18 and TRBJ2-7, the complete variable domain reads NAGVMQNPRHLVRRRGQEARLRCSPMKGHSHVYWYRQLPEEGLKFMVYLQKENIIDESGMPKERFSAEFPKEGPSILRIQQVVRGDSAAYFCASSLGQIYEQYFGPGTRLTVT.

The chain uses TRBV18 and TRBJ2-2; possibly TRBD1 for D (5 bases). The CDR3 runs 13 residues. V lost 4 bases, J lost 5 bases, and 8 bases lay in between. Germline CDR1 and CDR2: KGHSH and LQKENI. The CDR3 spells CASSQGITGELFF. CDR3 nucleotides: TGTGCCAGCTCACAGGGGATAACCGGGGAGCTGTTTTTT.

The V and J genes are TRBV7-6 and TRBJ2-5, with D uncertain. CDR3 length: 13 amino acids. Trimming shortened V by 1 base and J by 2 bases, and 5 bases separated the two germline ends. Germline CDR1 and CDR2: SGHVS and FNYEAQ. The CDR3 is CASSLGVQETQYF. CDR3 DNA sequence: TGTGCCAGCAGCTTAGGGGTACAAGAGACCCAGTACTTC.

The chain combines TRBV6-1 with TRBJ2-7; 7 bases fit TRBD1. Germline lookup yields CDR1 MNHNS and CDR2 SASEGT. The CDR3 extends over 15 amino acids. The J segment lost 3 bases and the V segment lost 7 bases, leaving 12 bases of the junction unmatched. The CDR3 is CASTQGGSGGYEQYF. As DNA, the CDR3 is TGTGCCAGCACCCAAGGCGGGTCAGGGGGCTACGAGCAGTACTTC.

The chain uses TRBV29-1 and TRBJ1-2, with D possibly TRBD1 on 6 matching bases. Between the trimmed V and J ends, which lost 3 bases and 7 bases, there was a span of 15 bases. Germline V lookup: CDR1 SQVTM, CDR2 ANQGSEA. CDR3 length: 13 residues. The CDR3 bases are TGCAGCGTTGATCCGCTTAGGACAGCTGGCTACACCTTC. Translation gives CSVDPLRTAGYTF.

This CDR3 reads CASSAINRGGNIQYF. The CDR3 coding sequence is TGTGCCAGTAGTGCTATAAACAGGGGGGGAAACATTCAGTACTTC. The gene calls are TRBV19 and TRBJ2-4, with D possibly TRBD1 on 8 matching bases. Looked up from germline, CDR1 is LNHDA and CDR2 is SQIVND (reference sequence). This CDR3 has 15 residues. Trimming took 5 bases from V and 6 from J, leaving 17 bases between them.